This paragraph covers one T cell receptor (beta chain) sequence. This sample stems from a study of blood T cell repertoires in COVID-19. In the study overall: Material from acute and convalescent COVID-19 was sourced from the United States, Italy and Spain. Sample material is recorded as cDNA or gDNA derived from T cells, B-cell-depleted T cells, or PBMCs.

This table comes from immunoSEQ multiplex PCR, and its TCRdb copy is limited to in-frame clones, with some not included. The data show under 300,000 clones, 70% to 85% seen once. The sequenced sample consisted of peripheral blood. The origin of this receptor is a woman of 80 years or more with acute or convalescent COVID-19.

Here the CDR3 reads CAIRGTGPEAFF. The CDR3 DNA sequence: TGTGCCATCAGGGGGACAGGGCCGGAAGCTTTCTTT. This chain links TRBV10-3 with TRBJ1-1, with 9 bases aligning to TRBD1. Losses at the gene ends were 6 bases for V and 8 bases for J; bases not matched to a gene: 4. Looked up from germline, CDR1 is ENHRY and CDR2 is SYGVKD. This CDR3 is 12 amino acids long.